Each of the 12 T cell receptor beta chains below was sequenced from the same sample in a study of cytomegalovirus exposure and HLA in healthy donors. TCRdb keeps only in-frame clones here, not all; method: immunoSEQ multiplex PCR. In the table there are 150,000 to 200,000 clones, around nine tenths of which are singletons. Sequencing was performed on PBMCs. These receptors all come from a woman aged 25-40 years in good health and CMV-seronegative.

V gene TRBV10-2 combines with J gene TRBJ2-2; maybe TRBD1 (6 bases). Germline V CDR1 and CDR2: WSHSY, SAAADI. The V gene lost 0 bases and the J gene lost 6 bases, with 17 bases spanning the gap. The CDR3 has 17 residues. CDR3 protein: CASSESGAGAISGELFF. The CDR3 DNA reads TGCGCCAGCAGTGAGTCGGGGGCAGGGGCGATATCCGGGGAGCTGTTTTTT.

The gene calls are TRBV9 and TRBJ1-2; no firm D call. The CDR3 has 14 amino acids. The V and J ends lost 0 bases and 0 bases respectively, with 6 bases between them. Per germline, CDR1 SGDLS and CDR2 YYNGEE. The CDR3 DNA is TGTGCCAGCAGCGTAGGCCTAACTAACTATGGCTACACCTTC. Protein product: CASSVGLTNYGYTF.

The chain links TRBV2 to TRBJ1-4, with TRBD1 identical over 10 bases. Germline lookup yields CDR1 SNHLY and CDR2 FYNNEI. CDR3 length: 15 amino acids. V lost 7 bases to trimming and J lost 5 bases; unmatched junction nucleotides: 7. The CDR3 loop reads CASIPGGQGNEKLFF. The CDR3 nucleotides are TGTGCCAGCATTCCGGGGGGACAGGGGAATGAAAAACTGTTTTTT. The full variable domain, completed using reference TRBV2 and TRBJ1-4, is EPEVTQTPSHQVTQMGQEVILRCVPISNHLYFYWYRQILGQKVEFLVSFYNNEISEKSEIFDDQFSVERPDGSNFTLKIRSTKLEDSAMYFCASIPGGQGNEKLFFGSGTQLSVL.

The sample holds a few counts of this clone. V usage is TRBV6-1 and J usage is TRBJ2-5, with 9 bases aligning to TRBD1. The junction had 7 bases not matched to a gene; V was cut back by 3 bases and J by 5 bases. CDR1 is MNHNS and CDR2 is SASEGT in the germline V gene. The CDR3 contains 15 residues. Here the CDR3 reads CASSENRGQGETQYF. CDR3 DNA sequence: TGTGCCAGCAGTGAGAACAGGGGGCAGGGGGAGACCCAGTACTTC.

The chain is built from TRBV5-6 and TRBJ2-3, with 9 bases aligning to TRBD1. V lost 2 bases and J lost 5; bases outside the gene matches: 12. The CDR3 extends over 17 amino acids. Germline V gene data show CDR1 as SGHDT and CDR2 as YYEEEE. The CDR3 coding sequence is TGTGCCAGCAGCTTTGGGAAAAGGACAGGGGCCGGAGATACGCAGTATTTT. Residues: CASSFGKRTGAGDTQYF.

V usage is TRBV30 and J usage is TRBJ1-1; TRBD1 matches at 7 bases. V shed 5 bases and J 7 bases; nucleotides not matched to a gene: 4. The CDR3 consists of 11 residues. In germline, CDR1 is GTSNPN, CDR2 SVGIG (reference sequence). In DNA form, the CDR3 reads TGTGCCTGGGACAGGGCTGGTGAAGCTTTCTTT. This sequence encodes CAWDRAGEAFF.

This clone came up once. The rearrangement joins TRBV27 to TRBJ2-3, with TRBD1 identical over 10 bases. The V gene end was trimmed by 5 bases and the J gene end by 3 bases; junction bases not matched to a gene: 8. The CDR3 runs to 16 residues. Per germline, CDR1 MNHEY and CDR2 SMNVEV (reference sequence). The CDR3 loop reads CASSLYSGQGTDTQYF. CDR3 bases: TGTGCCAGCAGTCTATACTCGGGACAGGGGACAGATACGCAGTATTTT.

V and J are TRBV19 and TRBJ1-5; D is perhaps TRBD1 (6 bases). Germline lookup yields CDR1 LNHDA and CDR2 SQIVND (reference sequence). This CDR3 has 15 residues. Trimming cost V 3 bases and J 1 base, with 10 bases left between them. The CDR3 sequence is CASSIKGQSNQPQHF. In nucleotides, the CDR3 is TGTGCCAGTAGTATTAAGGGACAAAGCAATCAGCCCCAGCATTTT.

The chain is built from TRBV29-1 and TRBJ2-4; unclear D gene. Germline values: CDR1 SQVTM, CDR2 ANQGSEA. The CDR3 is 14 residues long. Trimming cost V 4 bases and J 3 bases, with 13 bases left between them. The CDR3 protein is CSVAPSVVKNIQYF. CDR3 coding DNA: TGCAGCGTTGCACCGAGTGTGGTCAAAAACATTCAGTACTTC.

The chain couples TRBV6-6 to TRBJ1-4; 12 positions agree with TRBD1. The CDR3 has 16 amino acids. Germline CDR1 reads MNHNY; CDR2 reads SVGAGI (reference sequence). V trimming: 7 bases; J trimming: 7 bases; junction bases outside the gene matches: 10. The CDR3 DNA follows: TGTGCCAGCACTCCGGGACAGGGGGCCCTAGGTGAAAAACTGTTTTTT. Residues: CASTPGQGALGEKLFF.

The DNA for the CDR3 is TGTGCCAGCAGCTTGCTCCAGGGGAACACCGGGGAGCTGTTTTTT. This translates into CASSLLQGNTGELFF. J is TRBJ2-2 and V is TRBV5-4, with TRBD1 as a possible D gene (5 bases). The V end lost 1 base, the J end lost 1 base, and 8 bases lay between the germline ends. Germline V gene sequence: CDR1 SGHNT, CDR2 YYREEE (reference sequence). This CDR3 spans 15 amino acids.

This clone was recorded once. The V call is TRBV7-9, the J call TRBJ2-1; 11 bases line up with TRBD1. V shed 5 bases and J 5 bases; nucleotides not matched to a gene: 11. CDR1 SEHNR and CDR2 FQNEAQ come from the germline V gene (reference sequence). The CDR3 contains 17 residues. The CDR3 reads CASSQRTGGARDNEQFF. The CDR3 bases are TGTGCCAGCAGCCAGAGGACAGGGGGCGCACGGGACAATGAGCAGTTCTTC.